The clone carrying this TCR beta chain was counted at least ten times. Its cognate antigen is unknown. CDR3 length: 16 amino acids. V lost 4 bases and J 6 bases, leaving 20 bases between the germline ends. Germline values: CDR1 SGHRS, CDR2 YFSETQ. The data stem from a study of neurological immune-mediated disorders. TCRdb ran MiXCR on the 5' RACE reads and lists one entry per CDR3 protein. This sample has 55,000 to 70,000 distinct CDR3 sequences, with around 4.8% found just once. General study findings and limits: According to phylogenetic grouping, one related-CDR3 cluster, a possible signature, contained the repertoires of 18 of 34 multiple sclerosis patients.

This receptor was identified in a woman in her forties or fifties with multiple sclerosis. Specimen: PBMCs. The chain has TRBV5-1 and TRBJ2-1; D call uncertain. CDR3 protein: CASSPTPDGLGNEQFF. The DNA of the CDR3 is TGCGCCAGCAGCCCAACGCCCGACGGCCTGGGCAATGAGCAGTTCTTC.